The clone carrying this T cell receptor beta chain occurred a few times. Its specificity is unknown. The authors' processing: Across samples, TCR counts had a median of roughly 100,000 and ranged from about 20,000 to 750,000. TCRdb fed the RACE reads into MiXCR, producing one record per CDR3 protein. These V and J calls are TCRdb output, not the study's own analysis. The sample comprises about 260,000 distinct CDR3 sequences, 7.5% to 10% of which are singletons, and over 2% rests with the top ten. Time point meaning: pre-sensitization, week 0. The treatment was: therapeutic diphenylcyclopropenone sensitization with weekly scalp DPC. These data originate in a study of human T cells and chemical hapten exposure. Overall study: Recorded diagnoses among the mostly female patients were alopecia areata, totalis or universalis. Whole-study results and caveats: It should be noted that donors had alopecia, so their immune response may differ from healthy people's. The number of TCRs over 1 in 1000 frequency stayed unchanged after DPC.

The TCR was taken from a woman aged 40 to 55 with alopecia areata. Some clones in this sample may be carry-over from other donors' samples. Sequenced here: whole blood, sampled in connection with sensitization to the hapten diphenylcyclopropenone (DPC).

CDR3 protein: CASSPQWNTEAFF. In DNA form, the CDR3 reads TGTGCCAGCTCACCCCAGTGGAACACTGAAGCTTTCTTT. The V call is TRBV18, the J call TRBJ1-1; D not resolved. Per the germline V gene, CDR1 is KGHSH and CDR2 is LQKENI. The CDR3 extends over 13 amino acids. V gave up 3 bases and J gave up 1 base, with 6 bases separating them.